The present T cell receptor (beta chain) was sequenced within a study of metastatic and nonmetastatic thyroid tumors. Study as a whole: It was across blood and tumor or nodule tissue from malignant and benign thyroid patients that repertoires were compared.

Thyroid surgery had not been preceded by any treatment in any patient. This clone has a count of ten or more. Its specificity is unknown. General study results and limits: In blood and tumor, TCR beta diversity was reportedly significantly higher in malignant thyroid tumors than in benign nodules.

Germline assignment: CDR1 LGHNA and CDR2 YNFKEQ. CDR3 length: 16 residues. Trimming removed 0 bases from V and 2 bases from J; junction bases left unmatched: 3. Under the authors' procedure: The study built a papillary thyroid cancer distant-metastasis classifier from CDR3 differences across clinicopathological groups. TCRdb re-called the PCR reads with MiXCR. The authors' filters were not applied to this entry. The top ten clones hold 3% to 3.5% of a sample with over 45,000 clones, around 25% of them seen once. The rearrangement joins TRBV4-2 to TRBJ2-3, with TRBD2 matching 9 bases. The material sequenced was blood. The source of this sequence is a male donor with papillary thyroid cancer or a benign thyroid nodule (not recorded which). Some clones in this sample may be carry-over from other donors' samples. CDR3 in DNA: TGTGCCAGCAGCCAAGATCTAGCGGGGCTCACAGATACGCAGTATTTT. Amino acids: CASSQDLAGLTDTQYF.